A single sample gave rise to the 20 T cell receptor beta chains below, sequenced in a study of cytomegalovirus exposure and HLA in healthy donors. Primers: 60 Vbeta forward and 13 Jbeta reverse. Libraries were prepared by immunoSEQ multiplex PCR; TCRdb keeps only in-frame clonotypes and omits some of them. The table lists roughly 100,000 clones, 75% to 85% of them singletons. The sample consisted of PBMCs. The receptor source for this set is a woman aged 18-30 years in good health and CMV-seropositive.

The CDR3 region has the DNA TGTGCCAGCAGCTTCACGGGGAGACAAGAGACCCAGTACTTC. Its translation: CASSFTGRQETQYF. This sequence joins TRBV7-8 and TRBJ2-5, with D tentatively TRBD2 (5 bases). CDR1 is SGHVS, CDR2 FQNEAQ, per germline. Trimming took 3 bases from V and 2 from J, leaving 10 bases between them. The CDR3 has 14 amino acids.

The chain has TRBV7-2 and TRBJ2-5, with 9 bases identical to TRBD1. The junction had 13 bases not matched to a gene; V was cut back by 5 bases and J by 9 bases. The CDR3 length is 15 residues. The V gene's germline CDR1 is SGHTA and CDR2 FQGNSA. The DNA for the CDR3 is TGTGCCAGCAGCCCAACGGGACAGGGAGTCAGGGCCCAGTACTTC. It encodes CASSPTGQGVRAQYF.

The CDR3, as DNA: TGCGCCAGCAGCCAAGATGTCGGACAGGGATACAATGAGCAGTTCTTC. Translating gives CASSQDVGQGYNEQFF. This chain joins TRBV4-3 and TRBJ2-1, with 8 nucleotides matching TRBD1. The V gene end was trimmed by 0 bases and the J gene end by 4 bases; junction bases not matched to a gene: 5. This CDR3 is built from 16 residues. Looked up from germline, CDR1 is LGHNA and CDR2 is YSLEER.

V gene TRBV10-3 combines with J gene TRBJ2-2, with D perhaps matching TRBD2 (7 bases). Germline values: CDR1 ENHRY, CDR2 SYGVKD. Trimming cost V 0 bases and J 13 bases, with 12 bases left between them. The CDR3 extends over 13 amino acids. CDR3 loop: CAISESGGAWLFF. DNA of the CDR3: TGTGCCATCAGTGAGTCTGGGGGGGCTTGGCTGTTTTTT.

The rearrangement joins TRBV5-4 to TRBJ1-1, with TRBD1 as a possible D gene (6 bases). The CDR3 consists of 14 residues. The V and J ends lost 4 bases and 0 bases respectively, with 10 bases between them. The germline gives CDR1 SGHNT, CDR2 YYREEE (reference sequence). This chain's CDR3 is CASSAGQLNTEAFF. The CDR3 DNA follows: TGTGCCAGCAGCGCTGGACAGTTGAACACTGAAGCTTTCTTT.

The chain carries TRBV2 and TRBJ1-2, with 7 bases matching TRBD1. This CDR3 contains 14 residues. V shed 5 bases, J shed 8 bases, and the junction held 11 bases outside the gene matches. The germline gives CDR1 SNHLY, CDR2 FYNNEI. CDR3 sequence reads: CASSPGDSPGGYTF. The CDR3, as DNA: TGTGCCAGCAGTCCGGGGGACAGTCCGGGGGGCTACACCTTC.

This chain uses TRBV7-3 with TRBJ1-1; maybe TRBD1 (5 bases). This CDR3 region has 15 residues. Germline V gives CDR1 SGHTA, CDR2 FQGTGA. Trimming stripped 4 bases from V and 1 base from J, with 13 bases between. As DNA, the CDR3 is TGTGCCAGCAGCTCGAGTCTGGGGGGGAACACTGAAGCTTTCTTT. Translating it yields CASSSSLGGNTEAFF.

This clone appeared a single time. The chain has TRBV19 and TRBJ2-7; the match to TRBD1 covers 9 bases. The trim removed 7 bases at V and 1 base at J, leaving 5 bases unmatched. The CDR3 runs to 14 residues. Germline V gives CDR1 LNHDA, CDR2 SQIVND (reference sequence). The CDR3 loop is CASTWTGASYEQYF. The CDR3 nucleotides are TGTGCCAGTACGTGGACAGGGGCTTCCTACGAGCAGTACTTC.

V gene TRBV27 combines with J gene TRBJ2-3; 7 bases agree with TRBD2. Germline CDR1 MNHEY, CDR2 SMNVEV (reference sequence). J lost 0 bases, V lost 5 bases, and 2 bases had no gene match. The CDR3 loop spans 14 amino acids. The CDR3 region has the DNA TGTGCCAGCAGTGGACTAGTGAGCACAGATACGCAGTATTTT. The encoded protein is CASSGLVSTDTQYF.

CDR3 amino acids: CATSLKTGVEQFF. In DNA form, the CDR3 reads TGTGCCACCAGCCTTAAGACAGGGGTTGAGCAGTTCTTC. J is TRBJ2-1 and V is TRBV15, with 8 bases aligning to TRBD1. Germline V gene sequence: CDR1 LNHNV, CDR2 YYDKDF (reference sequence). After removal of 5 bases from V and 9 bases from J, the junction contained 6 bases not matched to a gene. The CDR3 has 13 amino acids.

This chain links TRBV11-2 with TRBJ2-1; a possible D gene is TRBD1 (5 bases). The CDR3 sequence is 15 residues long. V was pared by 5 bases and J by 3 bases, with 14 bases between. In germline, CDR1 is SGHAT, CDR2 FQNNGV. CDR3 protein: CASSQGIPNYNEQFF. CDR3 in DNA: TGTGCCAGCAGCCAGGGAATACCAAACTACAATGAGCAGTTCTTC.

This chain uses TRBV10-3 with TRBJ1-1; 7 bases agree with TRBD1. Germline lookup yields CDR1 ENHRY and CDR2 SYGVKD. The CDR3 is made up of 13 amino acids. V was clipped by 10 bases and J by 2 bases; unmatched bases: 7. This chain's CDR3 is CATTGPLNTEAFF. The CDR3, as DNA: TGTGCCACGACAGGGCCTTTAAACACTGAAGCTTTCTTT.

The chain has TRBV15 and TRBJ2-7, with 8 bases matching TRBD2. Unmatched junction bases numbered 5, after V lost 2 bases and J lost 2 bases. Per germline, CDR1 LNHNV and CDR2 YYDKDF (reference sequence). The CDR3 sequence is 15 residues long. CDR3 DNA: TGTGCCACCAGCAGACGACTCGGGGGGGCCTACGAGCAGTACTTC. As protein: CATSRRLGGAYEQYF.

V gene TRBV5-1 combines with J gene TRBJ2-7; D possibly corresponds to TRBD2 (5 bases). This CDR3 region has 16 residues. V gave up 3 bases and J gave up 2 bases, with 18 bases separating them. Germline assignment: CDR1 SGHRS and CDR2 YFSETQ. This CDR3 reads CASSSHRDKTTYEQYF. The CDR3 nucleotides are TGCGCCAGCAGCTCTCACCGGGATAAAACTACCTACGAGCAGTACTTC.

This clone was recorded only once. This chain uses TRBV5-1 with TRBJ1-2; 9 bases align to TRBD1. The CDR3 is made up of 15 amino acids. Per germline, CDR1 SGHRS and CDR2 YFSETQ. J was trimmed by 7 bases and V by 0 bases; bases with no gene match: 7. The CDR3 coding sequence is TGCGCCAGCAGCTTGGTGGGACAGGGTGCGAGTGGCTACACCTTC. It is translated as CASSLVGQGASGYTF.

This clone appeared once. CDR3 in DNA: TGTGCCAGCAGTTTGGACAGGGAACCCTACGAGCAGTACTTC. It is translated as CASSLDREPYEQYF. The chain has TRBV6-5 and TRBJ2-7; 8 nucleotides line up with TRBD1. Germline-derived CDR1 and CDR2 are MNHEY and SVGAGI. V lost 4 bases to trimming and J lost 2 bases; unmatched junction nucleotides: 4. The CDR3 has 14 amino acids.

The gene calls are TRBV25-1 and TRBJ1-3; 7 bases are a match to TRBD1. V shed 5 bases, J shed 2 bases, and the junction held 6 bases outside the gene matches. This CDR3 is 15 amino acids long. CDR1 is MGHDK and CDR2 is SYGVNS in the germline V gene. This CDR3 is CASSYTGDPGNTIYF. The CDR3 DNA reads TGTGCCAGCAGTTATACAGGGGACCCTGGAAACACCATATATTTT.

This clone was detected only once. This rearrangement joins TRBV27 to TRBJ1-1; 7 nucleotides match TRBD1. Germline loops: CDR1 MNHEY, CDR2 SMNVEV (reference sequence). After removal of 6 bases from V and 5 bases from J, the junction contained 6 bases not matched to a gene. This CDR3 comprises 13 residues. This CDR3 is CASRLQGMTEAFF. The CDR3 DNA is TGTGCCAGCAGACTACAGGGGATGACTGAAGCTTTCTTT.

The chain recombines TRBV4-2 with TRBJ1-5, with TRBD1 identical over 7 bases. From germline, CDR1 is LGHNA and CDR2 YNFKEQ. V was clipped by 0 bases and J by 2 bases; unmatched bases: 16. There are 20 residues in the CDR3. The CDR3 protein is CASSQDPLSIDRVRNQPQHF. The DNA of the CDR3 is TGTGCCAGCAGCCAAGATCCCCTCTCGATAGACAGGGTGCGCAATCAGCCCCAGCATTTT.

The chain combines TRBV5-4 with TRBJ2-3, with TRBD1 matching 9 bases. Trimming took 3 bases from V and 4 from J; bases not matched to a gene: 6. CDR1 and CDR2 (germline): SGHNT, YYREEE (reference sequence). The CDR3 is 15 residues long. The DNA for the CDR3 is TGTGCCAGCAGCTCCCGGGACAGGGTGGCAGATACGCAGTATTTT. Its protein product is CASSSRDRVADTQYF.